The 3 T cell receptor beta chains given below trace back to one sample, sequenced in a study of cytomegalovirus exposure and HLA in healthy donors. Primers for the PCR totalled 60 Vbeta and 13 Jbeta. The repertoire was sequenced with immunoSEQ multiplex PCR; TCRdb's copy has only in-frame clones and lacks some. The sample shows about 160,000 clones, almost 80% of them seen only once. What was sequenced was PBMCs. These receptors came from a young man in good health and CMV-seronegative.

This clone was counted only a few times. The chain has TRBV27 and TRBJ2-7; 11 bases align to TRBD2. The trim removed 6 bases at V and 4 bases at J, leaving 2 bases unmatched. Germline V gene lookup returns CDR1 MNHEY and CDR2 SMNVEV (reference sequence). CDR3 size: 13 residues. The CDR3 loop reads CASRRTSGYEQYF. As DNA, the CDR3 is TGTGCCAGCAGGCGGACTAGCGGGTACGAGCAGTACTTC.

V gene TRBV5-4 combines with J gene TRBJ2-7; TRBD1 is a possible D gene (5 bases). V lost 4 bases to trimming and J lost 3 bases, with 17 bases between them. The CDR3 has 15 amino acids. Germline V gives CDR1 SGHNT, CDR2 YYREEE (reference sequence). DNA for the CDR3: TGTGCCAGCAGCCAAGAGAGAAAGGGGAACTACGAGCAGTACTTC. Its protein product is CASSQERKGNYEQYF. Based on the CDR3 plus reference TRBV5-4 and TRBJ2-7, the full variable domain is ETGVTQSPTHLIKTRGQQVTLRCSSQSGHNTVSWYQQALGQGPQFIFQYYREEENGRGNFPPRFSGLQFPNYSSELNVNALELDDSALYLCASSQERKGNYEQYFGPGTRLTVT.

With respect to this clone: Its ends do not fully match the called genes, so a read error is possible. The rearrangement uses TRBV6-5 and TRBJ2-5; TRBD2 agrees at 7 bases. Germline lookup yields CDR1 MNHEY and CDR2 SVGAGI. There are 15 residues in the CDR3. DNA for the CDR3: TGTGCCAGCAGTCACTCAGCGGGGCTCCAAGAGACCCAGTACTTC. Protein: CASSHSAGLQETQYF.